These 26 T cell receptor beta chains originate from one sample sequenced in a study of metastatic and nonmetastatic thyroid tumors. TCRdb recomputed clones from the PCR reads via MiXCR. The sample has about 25,000 clones; less than 15% are singletons. Patients had received no treatment of any kind before thyroid surgery. Sequenced input: blood. Receptors were obtained from a female donor with papillary thyroid cancer or a benign thyroid nodule (not recorded which). Some clones in this sample may be carry-over from other donors' samples.

This clone was detected many times. The chain is built from TRBV5-1 and TRBJ2-7; TRBD1 aligns across 7 bases. After removal of 4 bases from V and 0 bases from J, the junction contained 4 bases not matched to a gene. The CDR3 consists of 14 residues. CDR1 and CDR2 from the germline V gene are SGHRS and YFSETQ. This CDR3 reads CASSRTGSSYEQYF. The CDR3 coding sequence is TGCGCCAGCAGCCGGACAGGTTCCTCCTACGAGCAGTACTTC.

Concerning this clone: This sequence may be a read error, since a much larger clone differs from it by one base. This specimen includes other DNA sequences encoding the same CDR3. The chain joins TRBV19 to TRBJ1-5; weak D call: TRBD1 (5 bases). V was pared by 3 bases and J by 10 bases, with 13 bases between. Germline CDR1 LNHDA, CDR2 SQIVND (reference sequence). The CDR3 length is 13 residues. Here the CDR3 reads CASSIPRDRPQHF. CDR3 DNA: TGTGCCAGTAGTATCCCCCGGGACCGTCCCCAGCATTTT.

This clone was recorded a few times. This rearrangement joins TRBV28 to TRBJ1-5, with D possibly matching TRBD1 (6 bases). CDR1 is MDHEN, CDR2 SYDVKM, per germline. This CDR3 has 16 residues. Trimming left V 2 bases short and J 9 bases short, with 20 bases between. CDR3 region: CASSLTGGPGSGPQHF. As DNA, the CDR3 is TGTGCCAGCAGTTTAACGGGGGGCCCAGGGAGTGGGCCCCAGCATTTT.

This clone was detected many times. V and J are TRBV10-3 and TRBJ2-3; possible D gene TRBD2, 5 bases. Germline-derived CDR1 and CDR2 are ENHRY and SYGVKD. Trimming shortened V by 6 bases and J by 8 bases, and 21 bases separated the two germline ends. The CDR3 loop spans 15 amino acids. CDR3 residues: CAIREPGDAIITQYF. CDR3 DNA sequence: TGTGCCATCAGGGAACCCGGGGATGCAATCATTACGCAGTATTTT.

This clone was seen repeatedly, ten times or more. The chain links TRBV9 to TRBJ2-5, with D perhaps given as TRBD1 or TRBD2 (5 bases each). The germline CDR1 and CDR2 sequences are SGDLS and YYNGEE. CDR3 size: 13 residues. The ends were cut back, 4 bases at V and 2 bases at J, with 9 bases in the middle. CDR3 DNA: TGTGCCAGCAGCTTGGGACGGCAAGAGACCCAGTACTTC. Its translation is CASSLGRQETQYF.

In its sample, this clone was seen a few times. A much bigger clone sits one base away, suggesting this may be a read error. J is TRBJ1-1 and V is TRBV10-3; perhaps TRBD1 as D (5 bases). Germline CDR1 reads ENHRY; CDR2 reads SYGVKD. The CDR3 runs 14 residues. V lost 5 bases and J 5 bases, leaving 15 bases between the germline ends. The CDR3 sequence: CAISNGQGRTEAFF. DNA for the CDR3: TGTGCCATCAGTAATGGACAAGGTCGGACTGAAGCTTTCTTT.

This clone was seen many times. V usage is TRBV12-3 or TRBV12-4 and J usage is TRBJ2-7; no definite D call. Deletions cut 5 bases from V and 5 bases from J, with 13 bases between. This CDR3 has 13 residues. Here the CDR3 reads CASSILPGDEQYF. The DNA of the CDR3 is TGTGCCAGCAGTATCCTACCAGGAGACGAGCAGTACTTC.

By frequency in the sample, this clone is medium-sized. The chain carries TRBV6-2 or TRBV6-3 and TRBJ2-1, with TRBD2 matching over 7 bases. V lost 5 bases, J lost 15 bases, and 13 bases stayed unmatched. The CDR3 length is 13 residues. In germline, CDR1 is MNHEY, CDR2 SVGEGT. The CDR3 here is CASSRDAGRHWFF. The CDR3 DNA is TGTGCCAGCAGTAGGGACGCCGGGAGGCACTGGTTCTTC.

This clone was found many times. This chain joins TRBV12-3 or TRBV12-4 and TRBJ1-5, with D unclear. The V end was cut by 5 bases, the J end by 3 bases, with 11 bases between. The CDR3 sequence is 14 residues long. CDR3 sequence reads: CASSLGTNNQPQHF. The CDR3 nucleotides read TGTGCCAGCAGTCTCGGAACGAACAATCAGCCCCAGCATTTT.

A single count supports this clone. Because the CDR3 is missing its conserved closing phenylalanine or tryptophan, this is likely a read error. The V and J genes are TRBV7-2 and TRBJ2-7, with unresolved D. The ends were cut back, 6 bases at V and 3 bases at J, with 18 bases in the middle. This CDR3 contains 15 residues. Germline V gene lookup returns CDR1 SGHTA and CDR2 FQGNSA. CDR3 sequence reads: CASRTVPLNNYEQYL. CDR3 sequence (DNA): TGTGCCAGCAGAACTGTTCCCTTAAACAACTACGAGCAGTACTTA.

This clone was counted ten times or more. Other DNA variants within this sample encode the same CDR3. This chain joins TRBV20-1 and TRBJ2-5, with 15 nucleotides matching TRBD2. J gave up 4 bases and V 4 bases, and 1 base lay outside the gene matches. Germline V gene data show CDR1 as DFQATT and CDR2 as SNEGSKA (reference sequence). The CDR3 loop spans 14 amino acids. The DNA for the CDR3 is TGCAGTGCTACGGGACTAGCGGGGGGAGAGACCCAGTACTTC. Translated, it gives CSATGLAGGETQYF.

This clone was recorded many times. The chain links TRBV20-1 to TRBJ1-2, with 8 bases identical to TRBD1. Trimming removed 4 bases from V and 1 base from J; junction bases left unmatched: 2. CDR3 length: 13 amino acids. Per germline, CDR1 DFQATT and CDR2 SNEGSKA (reference sequence). CDR3 DNA sequence: TGCAGTGCTACAGGGGGCTTTAACTATGGCTACACCTTC. It codes for CSATGGFNYGYTF.

In its sample, this clone was seen many times. V gene TRBV7-9 combines with J gene TRBJ2-7; D remains unclear. This CDR3 has 13 amino acids. Germline values: CDR1 SEHNR, CDR2 FQNEAQ (reference sequence). The ends were cut back, 2 bases at V and 3 bases at J, with 8 bases in the middle. The CDR3 DNA reads TGTGCCAGCAGCTTAAGGCAGGACTACGAGCAGTACTTC. Protein sequence: CASSLRQDYEQYF.

This clone was detected many times. V and J are TRBV20-1 and TRBJ1-1; a weak D match, TRBD1 (6 bases). The CDR3 is made up of 15 amino acids. The germline V gene has CDR1 DFQATT and CDR2 SNEGSKA (reference sequence). The V and J ends lost 0 bases and 4 bases respectively, with 15 bases between them. CDR3: CSAREPGQGTTEAFF. CDR3 bases: TGCAGTGCTAGAGAACCCGGGCAGGGGACCACTGAAGCTTTCTTT.

At least ten counts were recorded for this clone. The gene calls are TRBV7-6 and TRBJ2-1; D perhaps matches TRBD1 (6 bases). CDR1 and CDR2 from the germline V gene are SGHVS and FNYEAQ. The germline V and J ends were trimmed by 1 base and 3 bases, with 16 bases remaining between them. The CDR3 consists of 17 residues. The CDR3, as DNA: TGTGCCAGCAGCTTAGGAGGGGGTTCCTCCTACTACAATGAGCAGTTCTTC. Translated: CASSLGGGSSYYNEQFF.

This clone appeared many times. The rearrangement links TRBV6-2 or TRBV6-3 to TRBJ1-2; no reliable D call. CDR1 is MNHEY, CDR2 SVGEGT, per germline. The CDR3 totals 15 residues. The germline V and J ends were trimmed by 4 bases and 6 bases, with 18 bases remaining between them. CDR3 region: CASSSQGPPLDGYTF. CDR3 DNA sequence: TGTGCCAGCAGTTCGCAAGGACCACCCCTGGATGGCTACACCTTC.

This clone was seen ten or more times. The same CDR3 is also encoded by other DNA sequences in this sample. The chain combines TRBV2 with TRBJ1-6, with D possibly being TRBD1 (5 bases). V was pared by 8 bases and J by 0 bases, with 11 bases between. Germline lookup yields CDR1 SNHLY and CDR2 FYNNEI. The CDR3 contains 15 residues. The CDR3 protein is CASGSRGSYNSPLHF. The CDR3 region has the DNA TGTGCCAGCGGTAGTAGGGGCTCCTATAATTCACCCCTCCACTTT.

This clone was detected many times. This sequence joins TRBV5-1 and TRBJ2-4; a weak D match, TRBD1 (5 bases). This CDR3 is built from 13 residues. The germline gives CDR1 SGHRS, CDR2 YFSETQ. The V and J ends lost 4 bases and 6 bases respectively, with 11 bases between them. The chain's CDR3 is CASSADTGNIQYF. In nucleotides, the CDR3 is TGCGCCAGCAGCGCGGACACAGGAAACATTCAGTACTTC.

This clone was detected a few times. The chain combines TRBV6-1 with TRBJ1-1; 11 bases map to TRBD1. The CDR3 totals 14 residues. Trimming at V came to 7 bases and at J to 5 bases, leaving 6 bases not matched to a gene. Germline V lookup: CDR1 MNHNS, CDR2 SASEGT. The chain's CDR3 is CASIGTGGRTEAFF. DNA of the CDR3: TGTGCCAGCATCGGGACAGGGGGTCGGACTGAAGCTTTCTTT.

There are many counts of this clone. V usage is TRBV28 and J usage is TRBJ2-1; TRBD2 matches at 13 bases. V gave up 4 bases and J gave up 13 bases; unmatched junction bases: 7. Germline CDR1 and CDR2: MDHEN and SYDVKM. The CDR3 totals 14 residues. This CDR3 is CASSSGLAGTEQFF. DNA of the CDR3: TGTGCCAGCAGTTCGGGACTAGCGGGAACAGAACAGTTCTTC.

To note about this clone: A much more abundant neighbour one base away suggests this may be a read error. The chain couples TRBV29-1 to TRBJ2-5, with D possibly matching TRBD1 (5 bases). CDR1 and CDR2 from the germline V gene are SQVTM and ANQGSEA. CDR3 length equals 12 residues. The CDR3 sequence is CIVAQGRETQYF. The DNA of the CDR3 is TGCATCGTTGCCCAGGGCCGGGAGACCCAGTACTTC.

This clone occurred many times. This rearrangement joins TRBV4-1 to TRBJ2-1; the D gene is possibly TRBD2 (7 bases). Deletions cut 1 base from V and 9 bases from J, with 10 bases between. Germline V gene data show CDR1 as MGHRA and CDR2 as YSYEKL. The CDR3 contains 13 residues. Written as DNA, the CDR3 is TGCGCCAGCAGCCAAGCTGGGGGGGCTGAGCAGTTCTTC. It specifies CASSQAGGAEQFF.

In its sample, this clone was seen many times. A much larger clone differs from this one at a single base, so this may be a read error. V gene TRBV7-9 combines with J gene TRBJ2-3; D unresolved. The germline CDR1 and CDR2 sequences are SEHNR and FQNEAQ (reference sequence). The CDR3 has 11 residues. The DNA for the CDR3 is TGTGCCGGCAGCGCCCTAGTAAATTGGAATTTT. It encodes CAGSALVNWNF.

This clone was observed at least ten times. The chain recombines TRBV12-3 or TRBV12-4 with TRBJ2-1, with a possible D match to TRBD2 (6 bases). The length of the CDR3 is 14 residues. Trimming removed 3 bases from V and 10 bases from J, with 16 bases in between. The CDR3 DNA is TGTGCCAGCAGTTTTCGGACTACCCCACGGGAGCAGTTCTTC. Protein product: CASSFRTTPREQFF.

The chain employs TRBV16 and TRBJ1-2; 9 nucleotides align to TRBD1. The CDR3 runs 15 residues. The junction had 11 bases not matched to a gene; V was cut back by 4 bases and J by 8 bases. The germline gives CDR1 KGHSY, CDR2 FQNENV. The chain's CDR3 is CASSLTGGRSEGYTF. CDR3 coding DNA: TGTGCCAGCAGCCTTACAGGGGGCCGATCGGAGGGCTACACCTTC.

Ten or more counts support this clone. The CDR3 DNA reads as TGTGCCTGGAGTGTAAAGCGGGCAGGAACTTACAATGAGCAGTTCTTC. Amino acids: CAWSVKRAGTYNEQFF. The chain employs TRBV30 and TRBJ2-1; weak D call: TRBD2 (6 bases). This CDR3 has 16 residues. V lost 0 bases and J 4 bases, leaving 16 bases between the germline ends. Germline CDR1 and CDR2: GTSNPN and SVGIG (reference sequence).